The 4 T cell receptor beta chains presented below share a single source sample, sequenced in a study of beta chain features in type 1 diabetes. Reverse transcription of all isolated RNA meant that expressed TCRB transcripts were sequenced. Libraries were prepared by immunoSEQ multiplex PCR; TCRdb keeps only in-frame clonotypes and omits some of them. The sample yields approximately 170,000 clones, roughly 59% seen once. These receptors have no known antigen. Study results and caveats: Type 1 diabetes patients had TCRB CDR3s that were shorter (moderately but significantly so) in all four CD4+ subsets.

Sequenced material: naive CD4+ T cells from blood. Every receptor here comes from a man under 40 with type 1 diabetes.

V gene TRBV5-1 combines with J gene TRBJ1-6, with unresolved D. Germline values: CDR1 SGHRS, CDR2 YFSETQ. V was cut by 1 base and J by 8 bases, with 16 bases left in between. The CDR3 sequence is 16 residues long. This CDR3 is CASSLSFTSHDSPLHF. For the CDR3, the DNA is TGCGCCAGCAGCTTGTCATTTACTTCTCACGATTCACCCCTCCACTTT.

The chain is built from TRBV7-2 and TRBJ2-3; TRBD1 agrees at 10 bases. J lost 4 bases, V lost 8 bases, and 6 bases had no gene match. This CDR3 has 14 amino acids. CDR1 and CDR2 from the germline V gene are SGHTA and FQGNSA. The CDR3 protein is CASGPGQGPDTQYF. The CDR3 region has the DNA TGTGCCAGCGGACCGGGACAGGGGCCAGATACGCAGTATTTT.

This clone was picked up a small number of times. The chain combines TRBV18 with TRBJ2-3; D gene ambiguous. This CDR3 comprises 12 residues. The ends were cut back, 4 bases at V and 3 bases at J, with 5 bases in the middle. CDR1 is KGHSH, CDR2 LQKENI, per germline. This CDR3 reads CASSLPTDTQYF. The CDR3 DNA is TGTGCCAGCTCACTACCGACAGATACGCAGTATTTT.

This chain connects TRBV7-9 to TRBJ2-1; no reliable D call. The CDR3 consists of 11 residues. Germline assignment: CDR1 SEHNR and CDR2 FQNEAQ (reference sequence). V lost 5 bases to trimming and J lost 5 bases, with 4 bases between them. Here the CDR3 DNA reads TGTGCCAGCAGCCAAGACAATGAGCAGTTCTTC. The encoded protein is CASSQDNEQFF.